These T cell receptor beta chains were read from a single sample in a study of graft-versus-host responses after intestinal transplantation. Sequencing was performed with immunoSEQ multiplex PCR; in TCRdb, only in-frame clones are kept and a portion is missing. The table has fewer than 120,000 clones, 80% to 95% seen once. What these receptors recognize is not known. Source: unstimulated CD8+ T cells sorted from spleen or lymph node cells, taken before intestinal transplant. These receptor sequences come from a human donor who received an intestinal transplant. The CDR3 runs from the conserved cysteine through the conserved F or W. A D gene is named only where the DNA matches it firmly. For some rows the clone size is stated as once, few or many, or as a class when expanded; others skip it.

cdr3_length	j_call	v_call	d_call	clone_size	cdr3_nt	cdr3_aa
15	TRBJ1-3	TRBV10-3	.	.	TGTGCCATCAGTGGGAAGCAGAGCTCTGGAAACACCATATATTTT	CAISGKQSSGNTIYF
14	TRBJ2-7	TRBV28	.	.	TGTGCCAGCAGTAGATCCCCAAGCTCCTACGAGCAGTACTTC	CASSRSPSSYEQYF
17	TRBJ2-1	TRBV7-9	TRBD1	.	TGTGCCAGCAGCTTATTCGGGACAGGGGGCTCCTACAATGAGCAGTTCTTC	CASSLFGTGGSYNEQFF
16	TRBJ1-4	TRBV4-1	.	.	TGCGCCAGCAGCCAGGCCCCGGGGCGGAGTAATGAAAAACTGTTTTTT	CASSQAPGRSNEKLFF
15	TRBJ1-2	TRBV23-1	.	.	TGCGCCAGCAGTCAATTTGGGGGAGCTAACTATGGCTACACCTTC	CASSQFGGANYGYTF
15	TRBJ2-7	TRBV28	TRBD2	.	TGTGCCAGCAGTTTCCGGCTAGCGGGAGAGACCGAGCAGTACTTC	CASSFRLAGETEQYF
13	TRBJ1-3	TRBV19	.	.	TGTGCCAGTAAGAAGATCTCTGGAAACACCATATATTTT	CASKKISGNTIYF
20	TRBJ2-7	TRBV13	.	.	TGTGCCAGCAGCCCTGCGCTGGGGGCTAGCGGCCCACAGTCCCCCTACGAGCAGTACTTC	CASSPALGASGPQSPYEQYF
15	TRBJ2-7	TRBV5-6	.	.	TGTGCCAGCAGCGGGGGTAGTATCGACACCTACGAGCAGTACTTC	CASSGGSIDTYEQYF
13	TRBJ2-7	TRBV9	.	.	TGTGCCAGCAGCGTACAGGGTACCTACGAGCAGTACTTC	CASSVQGTYEQYF
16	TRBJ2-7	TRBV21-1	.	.	TGTGCCAGCAGTTCGATACGCCGCTGGGAGGTCTACGAGCAGTACTTC	CASSSIRRWEVYEQYF
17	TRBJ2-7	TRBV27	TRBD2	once	TGTGCCAGCAGTTTATCCGGCCTAGCGGGAGGATGGTACGAGCAGTACTTC	CASSLSGLAGGWYEQYF
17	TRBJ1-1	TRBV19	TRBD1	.	TGTGCCAGTAGGAGCCTTATAGGAGGGGGCATGAACACTGAAGCTTTCTTT	CASRSLIGGGMNTEAFF
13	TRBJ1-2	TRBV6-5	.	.	TGTGCCAGCAGTTACAGGCAGGGCCCAGGCTACACCTTC	CASSYRQGPGYTF
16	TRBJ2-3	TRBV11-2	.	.	TGTGCCAGCAGCTTTTGGTCCCGGGGCGTCGGAGATACGCAGTATTTT	CASSFWSRGVGDTQYF
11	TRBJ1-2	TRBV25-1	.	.	TGTGCCAGCAGTGACAACTATGGCTACACCTTC	CASSDNYGYTF
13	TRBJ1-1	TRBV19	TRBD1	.	TGTGCCAGTAGTATGGGACAGACCACTGAAGCTTTCTTT	CASSMGQTTEAFF
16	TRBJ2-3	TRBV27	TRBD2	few	TGTGCCAGCAGTTTAGGCCCGGGAGGGCCGGTAGATACGCAGTATTTT	CASSLGPGGPVDTQYF
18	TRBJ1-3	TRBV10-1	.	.	TGCGCCAGCAGTGAGTCAGCAAAGTTCGACCAGGGAGGAAACACCATATATTTT	CASSESAKFDQGGNTIYF
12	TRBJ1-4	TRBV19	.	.	TGTGCCACACAAGGGACGGTTGAAAAACTGTTTTTT	CATQGTVEKLFF
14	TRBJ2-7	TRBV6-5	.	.	TGTGCCAGCAGTTACGATACGGGGGCCTACGAGCAGTACTTC	CASSYDTGAYEQYF
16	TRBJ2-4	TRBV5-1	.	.	TGCGCCAGCAGCTTGGAGCCGCGGCTGGCTGGGGACATTCAGTACTTC	CASSLEPRLAGDIQYF
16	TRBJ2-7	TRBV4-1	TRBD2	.	TGCGCCAGCAGCCATCTGACTAGCGGGGCCTCCTACGAGCAGTACTTC	CASSHLTSGASYEQYF
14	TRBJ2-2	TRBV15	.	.	TGTGCCACCAGCTCCAGGGGGGACACCGGGGAGCTGTTTTTT	CATSSRGDTGELFF
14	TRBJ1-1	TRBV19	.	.	TGTGCCAGTAGTATAGACGGGGGGAGCACTGAAGCTTTCTTT	CASSIDGGSTEAFF
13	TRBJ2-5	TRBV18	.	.	TGTGCCAGCTCACCTCCGCCCCGGGAGACCCAGTACTTC	CASSPPPRETQYF
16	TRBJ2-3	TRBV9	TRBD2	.	TGTGCCAGCAGCCCCGGGACTAGCGGGACAACAGATACGCAGTATTTT	CASSPGTSGTTDTQYF
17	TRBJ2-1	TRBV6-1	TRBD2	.	TGTGCCAGCAGTGACGCGACTAGCTTGCTGGGTTACAATGAGCAGTTCTTC	CASSDATSLLGYNEQFF
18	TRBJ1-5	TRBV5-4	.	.	TGTGCCAGCAGCTTGAAAGGAGGTGGGAGGGGCGGCAATCAGCCCCAGCATTTT	CASSLKGGGRGGNQPQHF
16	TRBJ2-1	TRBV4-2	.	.	TGTGCCAGCAGCCCGGTTGGAGCGGCTCCCTACAATGAGCAGTTCTTC	CASSPVGAAPYNEQFF
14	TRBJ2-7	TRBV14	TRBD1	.	TGTGCCAGCAGCCAGGGGCAGGGGGTCTACGAGCAGTACTTC	CASSQGQGVYEQYF
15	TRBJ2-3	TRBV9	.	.	TGTGCCAGCAGCGTAGAGCGAACTAGCACAGATACGCAGTATTTT	CASSVERTSTDTQYF
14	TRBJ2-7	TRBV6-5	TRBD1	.	TGTGCCAGCAGTCTCCGGGACAGACACCACGAGCAGTACTTC	CASSLRDRHHEQYF
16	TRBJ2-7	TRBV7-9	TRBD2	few	TGTGCCAGCAGCACTCCACTAGCGGGAGTGGTCGTCGAGCAGTACTTC	CASSTPLAGVVVEQYF
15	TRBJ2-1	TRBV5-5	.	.	TGTGCCAGCAGCTTGGGGGCGGTGACCTACAATGAGCAGTTCTTC	CASSLGAVTYNEQFF
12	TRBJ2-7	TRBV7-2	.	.	TGTGCCAGCAGCCCCAACTCCTACGAGCAGTACTTC	CASSPNSYEQYF
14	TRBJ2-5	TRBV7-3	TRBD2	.	TGTGCCAGCAGCTTCGGGGGGGCGGGAGAGACCCAGTACTTC	CASSFGGAGETQYF
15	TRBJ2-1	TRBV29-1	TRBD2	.	TGCAGCGTTTACCCCCGGGGGAGGGAAAACAATGAGCAGTTCTTC	CSVYPRGRENNEQFF
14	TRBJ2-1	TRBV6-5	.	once	TGTGCCAGCAGTTACTCGATCGGTACTGGTGAGCAGTTCTTC	CASSYSIGTGEQFF
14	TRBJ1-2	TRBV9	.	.	TGTGCCAGCAGCGTAGGGGGGGGAAGACATGGCTACACCTTC	CASSVGGGRHGYTF
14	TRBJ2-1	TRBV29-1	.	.	TGCAGCGTTACCCCAGGGAGCTCCTACAATGAGCAGTTCTTC	CSVTPGSSYNEQFF
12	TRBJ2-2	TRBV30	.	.	TGTGCCTGGGACCCGGGGACCGGGGAGCTGTTTTTT	CAWDPGTGELFF
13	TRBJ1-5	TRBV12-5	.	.	TGTGCTAGTGGTTTGAATACGGGGAGGCCCCAGCATTTT	CASGLNTGRPQHF
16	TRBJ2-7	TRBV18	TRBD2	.	TGTGCCAGCTCACCACGGTCGGGGGGATACATCTACGAGCAGTACTTC	CASSPRSGGYIYEQYF
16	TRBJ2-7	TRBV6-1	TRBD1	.	TGTGCCAGCAGTGAAAATGGACAGGGGCCCCCCTACGAGCAGTACTTC	CASSENGQGPPYEQYF
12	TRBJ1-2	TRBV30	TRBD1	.	TGTGCCTGGCGGACAGGGGCGCATGGCTACACCTTC	CAWRTGAHGYTF
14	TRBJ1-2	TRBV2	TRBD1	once	TGTGCCAGCAGTGACCCGGGACAGATAAATGGCTACACCTTC	CASSDPGQINGYTF
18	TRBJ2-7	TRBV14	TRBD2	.	TGTGCCAGCAGCGTAATGATGGGGTGGGCTAGCGGGGGTTACGAGCAGTACTTC	CASSVMMGWASGGYEQYF
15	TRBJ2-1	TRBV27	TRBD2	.	TGTGCCAGCAGACTAGCGGGAGGGAGGGGCAATGAGCAGTTCTTC	CASRLAGGRGNEQFF
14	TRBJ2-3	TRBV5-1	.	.	TGCGCCAGCAGCTTATATAACATCGCAGATACGCAGTATTTT	CASSLYNIADTQYF
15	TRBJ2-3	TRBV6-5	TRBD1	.	TGTGCCAGCAGTTACTCACCGGACAGGGGATTGGCGCAGTATTTT	CASSYSPDRGLAQYF
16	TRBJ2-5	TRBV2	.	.	TGTGCCAGCGGAGGAGTGGGATCGACCGAACAAGAGACCCAGTACTTC	CASGGVGSTEQETQYF
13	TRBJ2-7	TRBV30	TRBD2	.	TGTGCCTGGATAAGACTAGCGGCCTACGAGCAGTACTTC	CAWIRLAAYEQYF
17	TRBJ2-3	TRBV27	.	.	TGTGCCAGCAGTTTCAGCGGGACAGTTTTTAGCACAGATACGCAGTATTTT	CASSFSGTVFSTDTQYF
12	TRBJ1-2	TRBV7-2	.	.	TGTGCCAGCAGCCCCACCGGGGCTGGCTACACCTTC	CASSPTGAGYTF
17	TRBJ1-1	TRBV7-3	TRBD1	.	TGTGCCAGCAGCTTAGGGGGGACAGGGGTTTTTAGCACTGAAGCTTTCTTT	CASSLGGTGVFSTEAFF
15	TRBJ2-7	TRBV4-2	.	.	TGTGCCAGCAGCCAGGACTCTTGGTCGTCCTACGAGCAGTACTTC	CASSQDSWSSYEQYF
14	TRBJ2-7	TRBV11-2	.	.	TGTGCCAGCAGCTTAGGTGGTAGCCGTTCCGAGCAGTACTTC	CASSLGGSRSEQYF
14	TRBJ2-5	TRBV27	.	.	TGTGCCAGCAGTTTCGGCAGAAAAGGGGAGACCCAGTACTTC	CASSFGRKGETQYF